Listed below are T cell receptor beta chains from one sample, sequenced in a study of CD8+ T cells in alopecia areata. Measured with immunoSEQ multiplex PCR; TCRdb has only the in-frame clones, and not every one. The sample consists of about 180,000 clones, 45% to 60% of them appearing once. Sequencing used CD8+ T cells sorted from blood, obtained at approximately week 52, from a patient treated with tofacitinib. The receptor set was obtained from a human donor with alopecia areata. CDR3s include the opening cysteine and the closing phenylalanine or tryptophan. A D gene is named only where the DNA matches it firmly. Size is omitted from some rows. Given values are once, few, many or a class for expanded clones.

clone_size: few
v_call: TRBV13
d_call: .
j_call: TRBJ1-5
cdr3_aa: CASSLGAVYDQPQHF
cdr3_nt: TGTGCCAGCAGCTTAGGGGCGGTTTATGATCAGCCCCAGCATTTT

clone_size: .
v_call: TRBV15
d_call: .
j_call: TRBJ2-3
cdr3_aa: CATSQRDTQYF
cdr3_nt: TGTGCCACCAGCCAACGAGATACGCAGTATTTT

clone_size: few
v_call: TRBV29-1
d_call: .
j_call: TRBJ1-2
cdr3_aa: CSVERGNYGYTF
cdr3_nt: TGCAGCGTTGAACGAGGAAACTATGGCTACACCTTC

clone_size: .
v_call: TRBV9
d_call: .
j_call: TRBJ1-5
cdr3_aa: CASSVGSGQPQHF
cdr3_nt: TGTGCCAGCAGCGTAGGATCAGGTCAGCCCCAGCATTTT

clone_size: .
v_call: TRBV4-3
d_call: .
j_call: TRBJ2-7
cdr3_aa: CASSLGRTATYEQYF
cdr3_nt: TGCGCCAGCAGCCTCGGCCGGACGGCGACTTACGAGCAGTACTTC

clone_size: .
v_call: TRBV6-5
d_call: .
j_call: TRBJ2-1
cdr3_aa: CASSPLGYHEQFF
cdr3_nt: TGTGCCAGCAGTCCCTTAGGGTACCATGAGCAGTTCTTC

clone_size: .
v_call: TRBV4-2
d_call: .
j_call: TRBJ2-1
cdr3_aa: CASSQDGLASYNEQFF
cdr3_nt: TGTGCCAGCAGCCAAGATGGACTCGCATCCTACAATGAGCAGTTCTTC

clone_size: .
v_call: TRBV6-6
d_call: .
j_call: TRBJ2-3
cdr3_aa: CASGWDGTDTQYF
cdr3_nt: TGTGCCAGCGGATGGGACGGTACAGATACGCAGTATTTT

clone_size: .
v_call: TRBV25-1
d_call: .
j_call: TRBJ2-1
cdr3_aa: CASSWGNEQFF
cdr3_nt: TGTGCCAGCAGTTGGGGGAATGAGCAGTTCTTC

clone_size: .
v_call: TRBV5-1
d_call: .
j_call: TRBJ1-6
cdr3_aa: CASSLVSQDGSRPLHF
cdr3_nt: TGCGCCAGCAGCTTGGTATCCCAGGACGGGTCACGACCCCTCCACTTT

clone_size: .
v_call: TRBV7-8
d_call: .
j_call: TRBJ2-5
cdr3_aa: CASSPVLVIQETQYF
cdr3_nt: TGTGCCAGCAGCCCCGTACTAGTGATACAAGAGACCCAGTACTTC

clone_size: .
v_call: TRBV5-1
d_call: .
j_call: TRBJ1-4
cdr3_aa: CASSPTGNWGEKLFF
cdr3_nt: TGCGCCAGCAGCCCCACAGGGAACTGGGGTGAAAAACTGTTTTTT

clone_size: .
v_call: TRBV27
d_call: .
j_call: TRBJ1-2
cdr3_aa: CASSLSGGAYGYTF
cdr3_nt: TGTGCCAGCAGTTTATCAGGGGGGGCCTATGGCTACACCTTC

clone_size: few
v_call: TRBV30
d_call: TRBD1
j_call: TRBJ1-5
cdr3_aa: CAWSVGRGNNQPQHF
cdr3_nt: TGTGCCTGGAGTGTAGGCAGGGGGAACAATCAGCCCCAGCATTTT

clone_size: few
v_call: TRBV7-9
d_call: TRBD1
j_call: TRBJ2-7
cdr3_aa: CASSAGQGSYEQYF
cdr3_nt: TGTGCCAGCAGCGCCGGACAGGGTTCCTACGAGCAGTACTTC

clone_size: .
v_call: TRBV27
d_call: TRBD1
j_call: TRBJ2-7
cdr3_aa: CASSLQDRGYEQYF
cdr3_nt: TGTGCCAGCAGTTTACAGGACAGGGGCTACGAGCAGTACTTC

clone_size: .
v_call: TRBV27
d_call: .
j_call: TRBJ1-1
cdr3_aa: CASSLIAGSTEAFF
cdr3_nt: TGTGCCAGCAGTTTAATCGCTGGGAGCACTGAAGCTTTCTTT

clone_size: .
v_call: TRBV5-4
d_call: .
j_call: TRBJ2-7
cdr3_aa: CASSPRTGAYEQYF
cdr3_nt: TGTGCCAGCAGCCCACGGACCGGTGCCTACGAGCAGTACTTC

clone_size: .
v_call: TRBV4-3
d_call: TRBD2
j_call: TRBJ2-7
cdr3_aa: CASSQDLGGYEQYF
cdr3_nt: TGCGCCAGCAGCCAAGATCTCGGGGGGTACGAGCAGTACTTC

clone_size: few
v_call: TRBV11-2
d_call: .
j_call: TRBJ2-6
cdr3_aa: CASSLDFEFSGANVLTF
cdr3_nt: TGTGCCAGCAGCTTAGATTTCGAGTTTTCTGGGGCCAACGTCCTGACTTTC

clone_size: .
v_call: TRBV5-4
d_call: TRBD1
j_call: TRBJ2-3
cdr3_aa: CASSGQGTDTQYF
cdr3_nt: TGTGCCAGCAGCGGACAGGGCACAGATACGCAGTATTTT

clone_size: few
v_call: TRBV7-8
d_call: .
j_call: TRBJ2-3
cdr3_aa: CASSSKADTQYF
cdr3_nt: TGTGCCAGCAGCTCTAAGGCAGATACGCAGTATTTT

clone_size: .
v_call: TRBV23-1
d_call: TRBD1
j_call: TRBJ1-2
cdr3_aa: CASRLPGQGHYGYTF
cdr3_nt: TGCGCCAGCAGACTCCCGGGACAGGGCCACTATGGCTACACCTTC

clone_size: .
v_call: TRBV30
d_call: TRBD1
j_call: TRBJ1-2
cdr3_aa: CAYGQGYPHYGYTF
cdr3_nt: TGTGCCTACGGACAGGGGTACCCTCACTATGGCTACACCTTC

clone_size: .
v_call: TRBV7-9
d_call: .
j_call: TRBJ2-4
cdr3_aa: CASSSPEVMAKNIQYF
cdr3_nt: TGTGCCAGCAGCTCCCCGGAGGTTATGGCCAAAAACATTCAGTACTTC

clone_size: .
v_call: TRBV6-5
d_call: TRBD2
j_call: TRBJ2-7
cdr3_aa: CASRGGNEQYF
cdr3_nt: TGTGCCAGCAGGGGAGGGAACGAGCAGTACTTC

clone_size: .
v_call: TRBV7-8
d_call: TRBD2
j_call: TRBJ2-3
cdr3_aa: CASSLVAGPRDTQYF
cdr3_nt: TGTGCCAGCAGCTTGGTAGCGGGGCCCCGGGATACGCAGTATTTT

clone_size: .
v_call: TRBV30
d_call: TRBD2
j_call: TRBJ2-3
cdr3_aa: CAWSQRGRTDTQYF
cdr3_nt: TGTGCCTGGAGCCAGCGGGGTCGCACAGATACGCAGTATTTT

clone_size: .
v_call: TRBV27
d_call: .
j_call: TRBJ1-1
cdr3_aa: CASRVRPNTEAFF
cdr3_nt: TGTGCCAGCAGGGTTAGGCCGAACACTGAAGCTTTCTTT

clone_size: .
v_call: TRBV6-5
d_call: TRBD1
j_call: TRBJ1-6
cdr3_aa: CASSTTGAANSPLHF
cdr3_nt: TGTGCCAGCAGTACGACAGGGGCGGCTAATTCACCCCTCCACTTT

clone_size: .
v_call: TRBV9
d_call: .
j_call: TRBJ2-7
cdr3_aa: CASSVGGSWAIYEQYF
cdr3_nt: TGTGCCAGCAGCGTAGGGGGGAGTTGGGCCATTTACGAGCAGTACTTC

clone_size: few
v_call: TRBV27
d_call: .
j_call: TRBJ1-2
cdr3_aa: CASCDLTDANYGYTF
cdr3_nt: TGTGCCAGTTGCGACTTGACGGATGCTAACTATGGCTACACCTTC

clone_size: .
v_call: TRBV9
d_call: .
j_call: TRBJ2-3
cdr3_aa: CASSALRASSGTDTQYF
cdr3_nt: TGTGCCAGCAGCGCCCTCCGTGCTAGCAGCGGAACAGATACGCAGTATTTT

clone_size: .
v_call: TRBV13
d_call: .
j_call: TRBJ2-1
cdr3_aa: CASSLTGQGPFF
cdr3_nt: TGTGCCAGCAGCTTGACGGGGCAAGGACCGTTCTTC

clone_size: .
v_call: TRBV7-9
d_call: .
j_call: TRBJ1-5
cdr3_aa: CASSSSQGGNQPQHF
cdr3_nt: TGTGCCAGCAGCTCCAGCCAGGGTGGGAATCAGCCCCAGCATTTT

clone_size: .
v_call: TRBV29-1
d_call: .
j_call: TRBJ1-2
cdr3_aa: CSVEDGTANYGYTF
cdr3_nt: TGCAGCGTTGAGGACGGCACAGCTAACTATGGCTACACCTTC

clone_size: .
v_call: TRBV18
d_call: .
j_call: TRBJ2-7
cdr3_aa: CASSPGETSYEQYF
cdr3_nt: TGTGCCAGCTCACCCGGGGAGACCTCCTACGAGCAGTACTTC

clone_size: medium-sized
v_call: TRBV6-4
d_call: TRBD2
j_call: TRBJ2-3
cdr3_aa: CASSDLAGADTQYF
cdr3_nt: TGTGCCAGCAGTGACCTAGCGGGGGCAGATACGCAGTATTTT

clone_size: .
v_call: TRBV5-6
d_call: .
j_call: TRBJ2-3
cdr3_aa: CASSLVQGRTDTQYF
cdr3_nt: TGTGCCAGCAGCTTGGTCCAGGGGAGAACAGATACGCAGTATTTT

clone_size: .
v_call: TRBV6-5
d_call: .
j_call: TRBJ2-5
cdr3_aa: CASSYVEQAETQYF
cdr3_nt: TGTGCCAGCAGTTACGTGGAGCAGGCAGAGACCCAGTACTTC

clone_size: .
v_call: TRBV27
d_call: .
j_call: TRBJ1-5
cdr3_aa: CASSSTGGHQPQHF
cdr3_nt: TGTGCCAGCAGTTCTACAGGTGGCCATCAGCCCCAGCATTTT

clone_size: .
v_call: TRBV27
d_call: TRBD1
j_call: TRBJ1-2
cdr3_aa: CASRGPTGTGYGYGYTF
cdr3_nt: TGTGCCAGCAGGGGCCCCACCGGGACAGGGTACGGCTATGGCTACACCTTC

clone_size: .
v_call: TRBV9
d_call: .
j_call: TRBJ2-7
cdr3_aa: CASSEGDGGEQYF
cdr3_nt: TGTGCCAGCAGCGAGGGGGACGGTGGCGAGCAGTACTTC

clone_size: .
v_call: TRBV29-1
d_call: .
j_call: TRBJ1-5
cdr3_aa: CSVGGDLSNQPQHF
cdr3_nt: TGCAGCGTTGGCGGGGACCTCAGCAATCAGCCCCAGCATTTT

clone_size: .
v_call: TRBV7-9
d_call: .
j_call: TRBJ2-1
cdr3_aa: CASSLLRGGREQFF
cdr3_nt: TGTGCCAGCAGCTTATTAAGGGGAGGACGCGAGCAGTTCTTC

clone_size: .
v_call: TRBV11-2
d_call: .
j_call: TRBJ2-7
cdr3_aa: CASTLLASSYEQYF
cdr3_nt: TGTGCCAGCACCCTCTTGGCGTCCTCCTACGAGCAGTACTTC

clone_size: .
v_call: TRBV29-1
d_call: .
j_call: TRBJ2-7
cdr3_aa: CSVDTGHEYEQYF
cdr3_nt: TGCAGCGTTGACACGGGACACGAATACGAGCAGTACTTC

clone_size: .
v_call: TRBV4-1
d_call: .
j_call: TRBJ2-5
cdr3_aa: CASRGPGAGETQYF
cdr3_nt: TGCGCCAGCAGAGGCCCGGGGGCCGGAGAGACCCAGTACTTC

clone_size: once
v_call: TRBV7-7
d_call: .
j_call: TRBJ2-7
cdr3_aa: CASSLGVGGLYEQYF
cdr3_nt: TGTGCTAGCAGCTTAGGGGTTGGTGGTCTCTACGAGCAGTACTTC

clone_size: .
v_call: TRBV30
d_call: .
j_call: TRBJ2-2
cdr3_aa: CAWRSGGELFF
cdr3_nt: TGTGCCTGGAGATCCGGTGGGGAGCTGTTTTTT

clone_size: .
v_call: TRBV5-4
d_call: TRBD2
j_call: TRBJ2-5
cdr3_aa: CASSMTSGGYQETQYF
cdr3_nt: TGTGCCAGCAGCATGACTAGCGGGGGGTACCAAGAGACCCAGTACTTC

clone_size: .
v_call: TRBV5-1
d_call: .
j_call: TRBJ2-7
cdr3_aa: CASSFTGVEQYF
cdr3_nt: TGCGCCAGCAGCTTCACAGGAGTCGAGCAGTACTTC

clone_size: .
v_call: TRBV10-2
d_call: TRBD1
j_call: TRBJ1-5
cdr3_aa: CAVRQGMHQPQHF
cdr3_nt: TGCGCCGTTCGACAGGGGATGCATCAGCCCCAGCATTTT

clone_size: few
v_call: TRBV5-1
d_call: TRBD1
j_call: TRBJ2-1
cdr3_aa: CASSRTGDTNEQFF
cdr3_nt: TGCGCCAGCAGCCGGACAGGAGACACCAATGAGCAGTTCTTC

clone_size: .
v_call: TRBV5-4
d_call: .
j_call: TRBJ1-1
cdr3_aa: CASRHAEGGENTEAFF
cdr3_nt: TGTGCCAGCAGACATGCAGAGGGTGGGGAGAACACTGAAGCTTTCTTT

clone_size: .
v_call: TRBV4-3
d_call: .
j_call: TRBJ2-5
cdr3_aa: CASSPSGGETQYF
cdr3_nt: TGCGCCAGCAGCCCATCAGGAGGGGAGACCCAGTACTTC

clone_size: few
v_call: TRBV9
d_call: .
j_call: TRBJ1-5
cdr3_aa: CASSVTGGQPQHF
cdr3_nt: TGTGCCAGCAGCGTAACGGGGGGACAGCCCCAGCATTTT